This entry features one T cell receptor beta chain sequence. This clone has a single count. This receptor's antigen is unknown. Base-call qualities are not available, and no considerably larger clone is one nucleotide away. TCRbeta CDR3 regions were amplified from genomic DNA using the immunoSEQ Assay, a bias-controlled multiplex PCR. On the authors' methods: The number of nucleated cells in each sample was estimated by amplification of reference gene primers within the assay. To quantify the absolute abundance of each unique TCRbeta CDR3 rearrangement, sequence reads were collapsed and filtered. For each sample, productive Simpson clonality was calculated as the square root of Simpson's diversity index across productive rearrangements. In its TCRdb copy, this immuneACCESS table keeps in-frame sequences only and misses some clones. Where compared with another copy, unresolved V genes explain less than half of these, and the others have no known cause. V, J and clone size were drawn from that table, and D and trimming were deduced from the DNA. This sample is represented by about 100,000 clones; 90% of them were singletons. Of the sample, roughly 7% is held by the ten largest clones.

At one collaborating source in Seattle, patients were enrolled during active infection and were followed longitudinally through the course of disease. Whole blood was collected in K2EDTA tubes by collaborating institutions according to the institutions' own protocols. For TCRbeta analysis, collaborator samples were shipped as frozen whole blood, as isolated PBMCs, or as DNA extracted from either sample type. CDR1 and CDR2 (MNHEY, SVGAGI) derive from the germline V gene. V is clipped by 0 bases and J by 3 bases, and the sequence between their germline boundaries is 11 bases long. From the cysteine through the phenylalanine, the CDR3 covers 15 amino acids. Only the CDR3 part of the read is kept: 45 bases, read in frame from the first base. The data derive from a study of blood T cell repertoires in COVID-19 (TCRdb year 2020). About the full investigation: Samples covering the acute and convalescent phases of COVID-19 were provided by collaborators in the United States, Italy and Spain. The prospective study material was composed of cDNA or gDNA derived from T cells, B-cell-depleted T cells, or PBMCs. Where available, HLA class I and class II types were taken from metadata supplied by the sample provider and were not determined by assay-based typing. Deeply sampled blood TCRbeta repertoires from subjects exposed to, actively infected with, or recovered from COVID-19 were included in the dataset. The repertoires were released in a freely available public database meant as a resource for research on the immune response to SARS-CoV-2. Samples were obtained from the ongoing ImmuneRACE study (first 160 participants) and from approximately 1,200 subjects provided by 6 global collaborators. Sample metadata almost always included a de-identified subject ID, COVID-19 status, age in years and sex.

General study outcomes and caveats: Clinical and demographic metadata were provided uncurated, with the amount varying by source and participant.

The rearranged chain carries TRBV6-5 and TRBJ2-5, and TRBD1 may be the D gene, going by 5 matching bases. The specimen was peripheral blood. The TCR comes from a young man with COVID-19, enrolled during active disease. The CDR3 has the sequence CASSYSWLGEETQYF. The sequence in DNA is TGTGCCAGCAGTTACTCGTGGCTAGGGGAAGAGACCCAGTACTTC.